The 3 T cell receptor beta chains given below trace back to one sample, sequenced in a study of beta chain features in type 1 diabetes. Broader study findings: Moderate but significant shortening of TCRB CDR3s was recorded in all four CD4+ subsets from Type 1 diabetes patients.

The authors reverse transcribed all of the isolated RNA, so sequencing captured expressed TCRB transcripts. Libraries were prepared by immunoSEQ multiplex PCR; TCRdb keeps only in-frame clonotypes and omits some of them. The profile shows 400,000 or so clones, around 9.6% of them singletons. Their antigens remain unidentified. Sequenced: central memory CD4+ T cells from blood. The source of these receptors is a young man with type 1 diabetes.

This clone has more than one count but fewer than ten. The chain is built from TRBV28 and TRBJ1-5; tentative D call: TRBD1 (6 bases). This CDR3 region has 16 residues. In germline, CDR1 is MDHEN, CDR2 SYDVKM. Trimming shortened V by 8 bases and J by 0 bases, and 17 bases separated the two germline ends. As DNA, the CDR3 is TGTGCCAGCCTACTTCCGACAGGAAATAGCAATCAGCCCCAGCATTTT. Its translation: CASLLPTGNSNQPQHF.

This clone was counted at least ten times. This chain joins TRBV7-3 and TRBJ2-3; the match to TRBD1 covers 8 bases. The V gene's germline CDR1 is SGHTA and CDR2 FQGTGA. The CDR3 contains 17 residues. Trimming removed 0 bases from V and 1 base from J; junction bases left unmatched: 6. The chain's CDR3 is CASSLTLTGAGTDTQYF. In nucleotides, the CDR3 is TGTGCCAGCAGCTTAACCCTGACAGGGGCCGGCACAGATACGCAGTATTTT. Complete variable domain (other parts from reference TRBV7-3 and TRBJ2-3): GAGVSQTPSNKVTEKGKYVELRCDPISGHTALYWYRQSLGQGPEFLIYFQGTGAADDSGLPNDRFFAVRPEGSVSTLKIQRTERGDSAVYLCASSLTLTGAGTDTQYFGPGTRLTVL.

The sample holds many counts of this clone. The chain has TRBV18 and TRBJ1-2; 7 bases fit TRBD1. The CDR3 consists of 13 residues. The V segment lost 4 bases and the J segment 4 bases; nucleotides outside the gene matches: 3. Germline lookup yields CDR1 KGHSH and CDR2 LQKENI. The CDR3 is CASSLDRVYGYTF. DNA for the CDR3: TGTGCCAGCTCACTCGACAGGGTCTATGGCTACACCTTC.